A single sample is the source of the 18 T cell receptor beta chains below, sequenced in a study of shared clonotypes between healthy human individuals. The data were produced by immunoSEQ multiplex PCR, yet TCRdb's version contains in-frame clones alone and is incomplete. Among millions of clones listed, just over 90% were seen once. Sequenced input: naive CD4+ T cells from PBMCs. The subset is: CD45RA+ positively selected. The source is a man between 18 and 29 years old in good health. Some clones in this sample may be carry-over from other donors' samples.

V usage is TRBV11-2 and J usage is TRBJ2-1; 14 bases line up with TRBD2. The germline CDR1 and CDR2 sequences are SGHAT and FQNNGV. This CDR3 has 19 residues. Trimming at V came to 0 bases and at J to 2 bases, leaving 6 bases not matched to a gene. CDR3 DNA: TGTGCCAGCAGCTTAGACCGGACTAGCGGGAGGAGGACCTACAATGAGCAGTTCTTC. Protein sequence: CASSLDRTSGRRTYNEQFF. Filled out from reference TRBV11-2 and TRBJ2-1, the complete variable domain reads EAGVAQSPRYKIIEKRQSVAFWCNPISGHATLYWYQQILGQGPKLLIQFQNNGVVDDSQLPKDRFSAERLKGVDSTLKIQPAKLEDSAVYLCASSLDRTSGRRTYNEQFFGPGTRLTVL.

The gene calls are TRBV6-1 and TRBJ2-7; weak D call: TRBD2 (5 bases). The ends were cut back, 2 bases at V and 5 bases at J, with 10 bases in the middle. CDR1 and CDR2 (germline): MNHNS, SASEGT. The CDR3 contains 13 residues. CDR3 sequence reads: CASSEIWRNEQYF. As DNA, the CDR3 is TGTGCCAGCAGTGAAATTTGGAGGAACGAGCAGTACTTC.

The chain carries TRBV29-1 and TRBJ2-7; tentatively, D is TRBD1 (6 bases). The CDR3 has 14 residues. Trimming took off 2 bases at V and 6 bases at J, with 17 bases between the two ends. Germline loops: CDR1 SQVTM, CDR2 ANQGSEA. DNA for the CDR3: TGCAGCGTTGAATCGGGCAGGGGCAGGGGCGAGCAGTACTTC. As protein: CSVESGRGRGEQYF.

Comments on this clone: Other DNA sequences from this sample encode an identical CDR3 as well. The chain joins TRBV4-2 to TRBJ2-3; 12 nucleotides align to TRBD2. The CDR3 loop spans 15 amino acids. V trimming: 4 bases; J trimming: 6 bases; junction bases outside the gene matches: 5. Germline lookup yields CDR1 LGHNA and CDR2 YNFKEQ. The CDR3 region has the DNA TGTGCCAGCAGCCCCCTAGCGGGAGGGCCGGATACGCAGTATTTT. Protein: CASSPLAGGPDTQYF.

The chain uses TRBV27 and TRBJ2-3; no reliable D call. The CDR3 runs to 15 residues. Germline V CDR1 and CDR2: MNHEY, SMNVEV (reference sequence). V was clipped by 2 bases and J by 2 bases, with 11 bases between them. The CDR3, as DNA: TGTGCCAGCAGTTTACTCGGACCGATCACAGATACGCAGTATTTT. Protein product: CASSLLGPITDTQYF.

The chain has TRBV5-8 and TRBJ2-3; 8 bases are a match to TRBD2. V lost 4 bases and J lost 6; bases outside the gene matches: 4. The V gene's germline CDR1 is SGHTS and CDR2 YDEGEE. The CDR3 length is 13 residues. The CDR3 nucleotides read TGTGCCAGCAGCCCGGGGGGGGCGGATACGCAGTATTTT. This codes for CASSPGGADTQYF. Together with reference TRBV5-8 and TRBJ2-3, the CDR3 gives the full variable domain: EAGVTQSPTHLIKTRGQQATLRCSPISGHTSVYWYQQALGLGLQFLLWYDEGEERNRGNFPPRFSGRQFPNYSSELNVNALELEDSALYLCASSPGGADTQYFGPGTRLTVL.

Concerning this clone: The sample contains more than one DNA sequence encoding this CDR3. The genes are TRBV28 and TRBJ2-2, with D perhaps TRBD2 (6 bases). The V gene's germline CDR1 is MDHEN and CDR2 SYDVKM. The CDR3 consists of 14 residues. Between the trimmed V and J ends, which lost 4 bases and 3 bases, there was a span of 9 bases. CDR3: CASSSPGDTGELFF. The CDR3 DNA is TGTGCCAGCAGTTCCCCGGGGGACACCGGGGAGCTGTTTTTT.

The gene calls are TRBV14 and TRBJ1-4, with a possible D match to TRBD1 (6 bases). The germline V gene has CDR1 SGHDN and CDR2 FVKESK. The CDR3 covers 15 residues. V lost 4 bases, J lost 8 bases, and 17 bases lay in between. CDR3 sequence reads: CASSPIGRGREKLFF. In DNA, the CDR3 is TGTGCCAGCAGCCCCATCGGCAGGGGCAGAGAAAAACTGTTTTTT.

The gene calls are TRBV5-8 and TRBJ2-7; TRBD2 matches at 9 bases. The length of the CDR3 is 17 residues. The J segment lost 6 bases and the V segment lost 2 bases, leaving 15 bases of the junction unmatched. Per the germline V gene, CDR1 is SGHTS and CDR2 is YDEGEE. CDR3 region: CASSFVLWASGIPEQYF. The CDR3 DNA reads TGTGCCAGCAGCTTTGTTCTTTGGGCTAGCGGGATTCCCGAGCAGTACTTC.

The chain has TRBV7-9 and TRBJ1-1; 7 bases line up with TRBD1. The CDR3 spans 16 residues. Unmatched junction bases numbered 13, after V lost 5 bases and J lost 4 bases. Germline V CDR1 and CDR2: SEHNR, FQNEAQ (reference sequence). The CDR3: CASSPLGHRGSTEAFF. The CDR3, as DNA: TGTGCCAGCAGCCCCCTCGGGCACAGGGGTAGCACTGAAGCTTTCTTT.

V and J are TRBV7-2 and TRBJ2-3; 8 bases fit TRBD2. The V segment lost 7 bases and the J segment 2 bases; nucleotides outside the gene matches: 5. The germline V gene encodes CDR1 SGHTA and CDR2 FQGNSA. The CDR3 is 14 residues long. The DNA of the CDR3 is TGTGCCAGCATCCGGGAGGGATACACAGATACGCAGTATTTT. Residues: CASIREGYTDTQYF.

This rearrangement joins TRBV30 to TRBJ2-2; unclear D gene. This CDR3 is built from 14 residues. Trimming stripped 1 base from V and 7 bases from J, with 13 bases between. Per the germline V gene, CDR1 is GTSNPN and CDR2 is SVGIG (reference sequence). This CDR3 reads CAWSGVGPGGELFF. CDR3 sequence (DNA): TGTGCCTGGAGTGGGGTAGGGCCCGGCGGGGAGCTGTTTTTT.

This rearrangement joins TRBV9 to TRBJ2-1, with 10 bases that match TRBD2. The CDR3 loop spans 15 amino acids. J was trimmed by 9 bases and V by 1 base; bases with no gene match: 7. Germline-derived CDR1 and CDR2 are SGDLS and YYNGEE. CDR3 sequence reads: CASSVRGTSAGEQFF. The CDR3 DNA follows: TGTGCCAGCAGCGTAAGGGGGACTAGCGCAGGTGAGCAGTTCTTC. The variable domain in full, with the rest retrieved from reference TRBV9 and TRBJ2-1, is DSGVTQTPKHLITATGQRVTLRCSPRSGDLSVYWYQQSLDQGLQFLIQYYNGEERAKGNILERFSAQQFPDLHSELNLSSLELGDSALYFCASSVRGTSAGEQFFGPGTRLTVL.

This sequence joins TRBV13 and TRBJ2-4, with a possible D match to TRBD2 (5 bases). From germline, CDR1 is PRHDT and CDR2 FYEKMQ (reference sequence). V gave up 6 bases and J gave up 2 bases, with 20 bases separating them. The CDR3 is 17 residues long. The CDR3 DNA reads TGTGCCAGCAGTCCCGAGGGCGTTTTTGGAACCAAAAACATTCAGTACTTC. It encodes CASSPEGVFGTKNIQYF.

The CDR3 sequence: CAWRQGVAGYGYTF. The CDR3 DNA reads as TGTGCCTGGAGACAGGGAGTGGCGGGTTATGGCTACACCTTC. The gene calls are TRBV30 and TRBJ1-2; perhaps TRBD1 as D (6 bases). V shed 3 bases and J shed 5 bases, with 16 bases lying between them. Germline CDR1 GTSNPN, CDR2 SVGIG (reference sequence). This CDR3 is built from 14 residues.

The chain couples TRBV6-6 to TRBJ1-2; 7 bases line up with TRBD1. Germline CDR1 MNHNY, CDR2 SVGAGI (reference sequence). The CDR3 is 15 amino acids. Trimming removed 2 bases from V and 8 bases from J; junction bases left unmatched: 11. The CDR3 DNA is TGTGCCAGCAGTTACCCGAGACAGGGTGTTTACGGCTACACCTTC. Protein: CASSYPRQGVYGYTF.

The J gene is TRBJ2-7, the V gene TRBV11-2; D is undetermined. This CDR3 spans 11 amino acids. CDR1 SGHAT and CDR2 FQNNGV come from the germline V gene. V was trimmed by 5 bases and J by 8 bases, leaving 10 bases between them. CDR3 sequence (DNA): TGTGCCAGCAGCCTCGGACCCAAGCAGTACTTC. It translates to CASSLGPKQYF.

V and J are TRBV11-2 and TRBJ2-2; D perhaps matches TRBD2 (6 bases). Germline values: CDR1 SGHAT, CDR2 FQNNGV. The CDR3 covers 14 residues. Trimming left V 5 bases short and J 9 bases short, with 16 bases between. As DNA, the CDR3 is TGTGCCAGCAGCGGAACCCTCCGGGAGCGGGAGCTGTTTTTT. It yields the protein CASSGTLRERELFF.